The rows below give T cell receptor beta chains drawn from one sample of a study of regulatory T cells in long-lasting Graves disease. TCRdb recomputed calls from the multiplex PCR reads with MiXCR, one row per CDR3 protein. The sample holds approximately 470,000 distinct CDR3 sequences, roughly 20% seen once. Sequences were derived from peripheral blood mononuclear cells (PBMCs), sampled when the disease was refractory, from a patient treated with antithyroid drugs. The receptors come from a female donor with Graves disease. The CDR3 runs from the conserved cysteine through the conserved F or W. D genes are given only for firm matches. Size is stated for part of the rows, as once, few or many counts, or as a class when the clone is expanded.

j_gene,abundance,v_gene,d_gene,CDR3aa,CDR3nt
TRBJ1-1,many,TRBV28,.,CASRKGRNTEAFF,TGTGCCAGCAGGAAGGGACGGAACACTGAAGCTTTCTTT
TRBJ1-1,.,TRBV20-1,TRBD1,CSATDRGPTEAFF,TGCAGTGCAACGGACAGGGGTCCCACTGAAGCTTTCTTT
TRBJ1-2,few,TRBV7-9,.,CASSLVATVYGYTF,TGTGCCAGCAGCTTAGTGGCGACAGTATATGGCTACACCTTC
TRBJ2-7,few,TRBV19,TRBD1,CASSIDTGEEQYF,TGTGCCAGTAGTATAGATACAGGGGAAGAGCAGTACTTC
TRBJ2-3,.,TRBV6-1,.,CASTNGGTDTQYF,TGTGCCAGCACCAACGGAGGAACAGATACGCAGTATTTT
TRBJ2-3,few,TRBV27,TRBD2,CASRGLATLTDTQYF,TGTGCCAGCAGGGGACTAGCAACCCTCACAGATACGCAGTATTTT
TRBJ2-5,.,TRBV6-2/TRBV6-3,TRBD2,CVCRSSGSPWETQYF,TGTGTCTGCAGGTCCAGCGGGAGTCCGTGGGAGACCCAGTACTTC
TRBJ2-2,many,TRBV5-1,.,CASSLSQGISGELFF,TGCGCCAGCAGCTTGTCGCAGGGAATATCCGGGGAGCTGTTTTTT
TRBJ1-2,.,TRBV25-1,.,CASSEFVGPGYGYTF,TGTGCCAGCAGTGAATTCGTAGGCCCCGGGTATGGCTACACCTTC
TRBJ2-7,.,TRBV6-1,TRBD2,CASSPLPGGRLEQYF,TGTGCCAGCAGTCCACTACCGGGAGGGCGACTCGAGCAGTACTTC
TRBJ2-7,many,TRBV12-3/TRBV12-4,.,CASSLRGENYEQYF,TGTGCCAGCAGTTTACGGGGAGAGAACTACGAGCAGTACTTC
TRBJ2-1,few,TRBV7-9,TRBD2,CASSAGLAGFPEQFF,TGTGCCAGCAGCGCGGGACTAGCGGGATTCCCTGAGCAGTTCTTC
TRBJ2-3,.,TRBV27,.,CASSPTWGVGAHYF,.
TRBJ1-6,many,TRBV6-1,.,CASSDSRGSPLHF,TGTGCCAGCAGTGACAGCCGGGGGTCACCCCTCCACTTT
TRBJ2-5,many,TRBV11-2,.,CASSSTLYEETQYF,TGTGCCAGCAGCTCTACATTGTACGAAGAGACCCAGTACTTC
TRBJ2-4,many,TRBV6-1,.,CASSERTAKAKNIQYF,TGTGCCAGCAGTGAACGAACCGCCAAGGCCAAAAACATTCAGTACTTC
TRBJ2-2,many,TRBV11-2,TRBD2,CASSSSGLATGTGELFF,TGTGCCAGCAGCTCCTCGGGACTAGCGACAGGGACCGGGGAGCTGTTTTTT
TRBJ2-7,.,TRBV6-1,TRBD2,CASRDLSGGASEQYF,TGTGCCAGCAGAGACCTTAGCGGGGGGGCCTCCGAGCAGTACTTC
TRBJ2-7,.,TRBV5-1,TRBD1,CASSLAGQGAYEQYF,TGCGCCAGCAGCTTGGCGGGACAGGGGGCCTACGAGCAGTACTTC
TRBJ2-5,many,TRBV7-8,.,CASASWPTQYF,TGTGCCAGCGCCTCCTGGCCGACCCAGTACTTC
TRBJ2-5,many,TRBV13,.,CASSLVRLAETQYF,TGTGCCAGCAGCTTAGTTAGGCTAGCAGAGACCCAGTACTTC
TRBJ2-7,few,TRBV12-3/TRBV12-4,.,CASTIGGVTYEQYF,TGTGCCAGCACAATAGGCGGCGTAACCTACGAGCAGTACTTC
TRBJ2-7,few,TRBV13,TRBD1,CASSLGTGNDEQYF,TGTGCCAGCAGCCTCGGGACAGGGAATGACGAGCAGTACTTC
TRBJ1-1,.,TRBV9,.,CASSVGPGGLNTEAFF,TGTGCCAGCAGCGTAGGGCCCGGGGGATTGAACACTGAAGCTTTCTTT
TRBJ2-5,many,TRBV28,.,CASSPESLGNQETQYF,TGTGCCAGCAGTCCAGAGAGTTTGGGGAACCAAGAGACCCAGTACTTC